This TCR beta chain was captured in a study of T cells after yellow fever vaccination. Whole-study findings and limits: Most primary-vaccination clones reappeared after the booster (less than 98% CD4, about 87% CD8).

Germline V lookup: CDR1 KGHSH, CDR2 LQKENI. Trimming cost V 6 bases and J 8 bases, with 13 bases left between them. The CDR3 runs to 13 residues. TCRdb re-analysed the 5' RACE reads in MiXCR, keeping a single row per CDR3 protein. This repertoire shows about 300,000 distinct CDR3 sequences, 8.7% found once; its top ten account for about 3%. In regard to this clonotype: The antigen is unknown.

Sequencing was performed on CD4+ T cells sorted from PBMCs, taken 5 days after the yellow fever booster vaccination. The source is a man aged 18 to 30 who received the YFV17D yellow fever vaccine. The chain combines TRBV18 with TRBJ1-4; D gene unclear. DNA of the CDR3: TGTGCCAGCTCGAGCCCTACGAGGGAAAAACTGTTTTTT. Protein sequence: CASSSPTREKLFF.